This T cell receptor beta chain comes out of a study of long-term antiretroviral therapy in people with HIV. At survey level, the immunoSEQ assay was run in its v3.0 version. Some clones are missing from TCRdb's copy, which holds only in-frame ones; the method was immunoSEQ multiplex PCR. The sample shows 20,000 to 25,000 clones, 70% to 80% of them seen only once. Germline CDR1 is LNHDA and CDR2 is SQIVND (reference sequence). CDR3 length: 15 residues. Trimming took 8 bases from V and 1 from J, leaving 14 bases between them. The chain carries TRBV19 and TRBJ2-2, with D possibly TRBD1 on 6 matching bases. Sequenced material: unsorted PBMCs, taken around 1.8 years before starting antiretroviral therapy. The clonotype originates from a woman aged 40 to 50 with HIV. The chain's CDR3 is CASSPGTKNTGELFF. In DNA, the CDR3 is TGTGCCAGTTCGCCCGGGACAAAGAACACCGGGGAGCTGTTTTTT.